The source of this T cell receptor (beta chain) is a study of T cells in Graves' hyperthyroidism and ophthalmopathy (dated by TCRdb to between 2018 and 2021). For the study in its entirety: Peripheral blood was sampled at the time of initial diagnosis, prior to any treatment. Prospective prediction of ophthalmopathy was tested in an independent validation cohort consisting of fewer than 20 hyperthyroidism patients and more than 15 patients who later progressed to ophthalmopathy. The 90 to 100 discovery patients were randomly split 7:3 into training and test sets. In several Graves' hyperthyroidism patients, the study also compared T-cell repertoires from thyroid tissue with T-cell repertoires from blood. The paper describes TCR Vbeta CDR3 sequencing of some 130 peripheral blood samples, made up of about 41 ophthalmopathy patients, roughly 75 hyperthyroidism patients and about 17 progressor patients. After sampling, hyperthyroidism patients received methimazole starting at 30 mg daily, and ophthalmopathy patients received high-dose intravenous methylprednisolone. A discovery cohort of about a hundred patients, approximately 45 with Graves' ophthalmopathy and about 60 with stable Graves' hyperthyroidism, was used to find distinguishing TCR V-J signatures.

Concerning this clonotype: Its antigen remains undetermined. Nothing much larger sits one base from this clone, and base qualities are not available.

Results and caveats for the whole study, not just this receptor: A 13 V-J signature model separated ophthalmopathy from stable hyperthyroidism, with around 90% sensitivity and 81.08% specificity in cross-validation and 80%/75% in testing. Sample size was not statistically predetermined, and investigators were not blinded to group allocation. In validation, progression to ophthalmopathy was predicted by the model with 70.59% sensitivity and about 72% specificity, a median of approximately 6.5 months before onset. Blood samples also contained most of the expanded thyroid clonotypes (frequency above 0.001), which suggests that blood repertoires may reflect thyroid immune responses.

The TCR beta CDR3 regions were amplified from the RNA transcripts. For the first round of RT-PCR on the TCR CDR3, the HTBI primer set was used together with the Qiagen OneStep RT-PCR kit. The libraries were constructed in a second round of multiplex PCR and then size-selected and purified. Paired-end sequencing of the libraries was performed with 100 bp reads on an Illumina HiSeq2000. Per the source publication's procedure: SOAPnuke was used to process the raw data, with reads discarded if the reads contained adapters or uncalled bases, had a mean Phred below 15, or lacked an exact constant-primer or identifier match. High-quality paired reads were merged with COPE v1.2.5, and unique nucleotide sequences were defined as clonotypes. MiTCR v1.1 was used to align clonotypes to the IMGT TRBV, TRBD and TRBJ reference segments. The analysis was restricted to V-J combinations with a frequency above 0.0001, which together covered 99% to 99.2% of the repertoires. The TCS score was defined as F50 (clonal expansion) divided by E x V (chaos), with BLOSUM62-based TCRdist calculated between CDR3 peptides within each V-J. Welch's t-statistics and random forest reduced fewer than 600 V-J features to roughly 13, which were used in a naive Bayes classifier (R e1071). Clones were called with MiXCR by TCRdb after fastp trimmed the public reads at Q25, and only in-frame beta chains were retained. Each entry merges the rows of one CDR3 protein and shows their most common DNA and genes. The V and J calls and clone size come from TCRdb's table, not from the authors' own analysis. The sample includes fewer than 500,000 distinct CDR3 sequences, with roughly 15% observed a single time. About 20% of the sample goes to the ten largest clones.

Ophthalmopathy patients had moderately to severely active disease, Clinical Activity Score of at least 3, NOSPECS grade of at least 4, and duration under 3 months. Exclusion was applied to patients with uncontrolled infections, other autoimmune diseases, pregnancy or lactation. Diagnoses were established on the basis of clinical symptoms, serum thyroxine and TRAb, thyroid ultrasound, and orbital computed tomography. PBMCs were isolated from about 10 ml of fresh peripheral blood by Ficoll-Paque density gradient centrifugation. Total RNA was extracted with Trizol reagent, and quality was checked on an Agilent 2100 Bioanalyzer. Specimen: blood. This sequence was found in a woman in her twenties or thirties with Graves' ophthalmopathy.

The CDR3 region: CASSQFGDRISNEQFF. The DNA reads as follows: TGCGCCAGCAGCCAGTTTGGGGACAGGATATCCAATGAGCAGTTCTTC. The sequence joins TRBV4-1 to TRBJ2-1, with 8 bases aligning to TRBD1. Reading the germline V gene gives CDR1 MGHRA and CDR2 YSYEKL. Reading from cysteine to phenylalanine, the CDR3 counts 16 amino acids. The sequence is cut down to CDR3 DNA, 48 bases in frame from base 1. Clipping removes 3 bases from V and 6 bases from J, with 10 as the unmatched junction base count.